The clone carrying this T cell receptor (beta chain) was picked up a small number of times. Its antigen is unknown. The sample originates from a study of identical twins. Broader study findings: There was more out-of-frame TCR alpha sharing in monozygotic twins than models estimated. Possibly, invariant MAIT and iNKT cells partly confounded zero-insertion analyses. Where out-of-frame alpha sequences were twin-shared, they showed excess low generation probability.

cDNA molecules carried unique molecular identifiers, and template switching added a universal primer site. TCRdb re-derived calls from the 5' RACE reads in MiXCR, one entry per CDR3 protein. Of 350,000 or so distinct CDR3 sequences listed, approximately 9.1% are singletons. The clonotype comes from a woman in her fifties or sixties in good health. Sequenced material: naive T cells sorted from blood.

CDR3 sequence reads: CASSPLDGGGYTF. CDR3 sequence (DNA): TGTGCCAGCTCACCTTTGGACGGCGGGGGCTACACCTTC. The gene calls are TRBV18 and TRBJ1-2; unclear D gene. This CDR3 region has 13 residues. The germline gives CDR1 KGHSH, CDR2 LQKENI. Trimming cost V 3 bases and J 8 bases, with 13 bases left between them.